The 18 T cell receptor beta chains below come from one sample, sequenced in a study of cytomegalovirus exposure and HLA in healthy donors. Use of 60 Vbeta and 13 Jbeta primers characterized the PCR. The repertoire was sequenced with immunoSEQ multiplex PCR; TCRdb's copy has only in-frame clones and lacks some. This table has about 180,000 clones, less than 85% appearing once. The sample comprised PBMCs. All receptors come from a man aged 35 to 55 in good health and CMV-seronegative.

This chain joins TRBV5-6 and TRBJ2-7, with D perhaps matching TRBD2 (5 bases). CDR1 is SGHDT and CDR2 is YYEEEE in the germline V gene. The CDR3 is 11 amino acids. The V end was cut by 6 bases, the J end by 4 bases, with 8 bases between. The CDR3 loop is CASKRGYEQYF. The DNA for the CDR3 is TGTGCCAGCAAACGAGGGTACGAGCAGTACTTC. The full variable domain, in which reference TRBV5-6 and TRBJ2-7 provide the parts outside the CDR3, is DAGVTQSPTHLIKTRGQQVTLRCSPKSGHDTVSWYQQALGQGPQFIFQYYEEEERQRGNFPDRFSGHQFPNYSSELNVNALLLGDSALYLCASKRGYEQYFGPGTRLTVT.

The J gene is TRBJ2-1, the V gene TRBV7-2, with 10 bases matching TRBD2. V lost 4 bases, J lost 4 bases, and 4 bases stayed unmatched. Per the germline V gene, CDR1 is SGHTA and CDR2 is FQGNSA. The CDR3 length is 15 residues. In nucleotides, the CDR3 is TGTGCCAGCAGCTACGGACTAGCGGTATACAATGAGCAGTTCTTC. This codes for CASSYGLAVYNEQFF.

This clone has a handful of counts. The chain uses TRBV6-5 and TRBJ1-4; D ambiguous. This CDR3 has 14 amino acids. V lost 6 bases and J 2 bases, leaving 10 bases between the germline ends. In germline, CDR1 is MNHEY, CDR2 SVGAGI. The CDR3 loop reads CASRGVTTNEKLFF. The CDR3, as DNA: TGTGCCAGCAGAGGAGTGACGACTAATGAAAAACTGTTTTTT.

V is TRBV6-5 and J is TRBJ1-2; no firm D call. V lost 5 bases and J lost 8, with 21 bases in between. This CDR3 is 15 amino acids long. Germline loops: CDR1 MNHEY, CDR2 SVGAGI. CDR3 sequence: CASSPEGGQKRGYTF. CDR3 sequence (DNA): TGTGCCAGCAGTCCAGAAGGAGGGCAGAAGAGGGGCTACACCTTC.

The CDR3 nucleotides read TGTGCCAGCAAAGTCGACAGGGACAACAATTACGAGCAGTACTTC. Protein product: CASKVDRDNNYEQYF. The V gene is TRBV28, the J gene TRBJ2-7; 7 bases match TRBD1. There are 15 residues in the CDR3. Germline values: CDR1 MDHEN, CDR2 SYDVKM. V trimming: 7 bases; J trimming: 4 bases; junction bases outside the gene matches: 13.

This clone was observed a handful of times. V gene TRBV30 combines with J gene TRBJ2-5; TRBD1 matches 12 bases. Losses at the gene ends were 2 bases for V and 5 bases for J; bases not matched to a gene: 6. The CDR3 contains 15 residues. CDR1 and CDR2 (germline): GTSNPN, SVGIG (reference sequence). DNA for the CDR3: TGTGCCTGGAGTAGGGACAGGGGGCCGGAGGAGACCCAGTACTTC. This translates into CAWSRDRGPEETQYF.

This chain uses TRBV5-4 with TRBJ1-6; D unclear. CDR1 and CDR2 (germline): SGHNT, YYREEE (reference sequence). There are 13 residues in the CDR3. Trimming removed 4 bases from V and 9 bases from J, with 11 bases in between. The CDR3 here is CASSPEASSPLHF. The CDR3 DNA reads as TGTGCCAGCAGCCCGGAGGCCAGTTCACCCCTCCACTTT.

This sequence joins TRBV6-1 and TRBJ1-5; 9 positions agree with TRBD1. V was clipped by 5 bases and J by 7 bases; unmatched bases: 9. The CDR3 is 15 amino acids. The germline CDR1 and CDR2 sequences are MNHNS and SASEGT. CDR3 in DNA: TGTGCCAGCAGTTCACAGGGGGCGCAGGTACAGCCCCAGCATTTT. Translation gives CASSSQGAQVQPQHF.

The chain carries TRBV27 and TRBJ2-7; 7 bases fit TRBD2. Germline V lookup: CDR1 MNHEY, CDR2 SMNVEV (reference sequence). V was pared by 4 bases and J by 2 bases, with 5 bases of the junction left unmatched. The CDR3 has 14 amino acids. CDR3 in DNA: TGTGCCAGCAGTTCGAAGCGGGACGCCTACGAGCAGTACTTC. Protein: CASSSKRDAYEQYF.

The chain links TRBV7-9 to TRBJ1-2; TRBD1 might be the D (6 bases). The V gene lost 0 bases and the J gene lost 4 bases, with 15 bases spanning the gap. Germline V CDR1 and CDR2: SEHNR, FQNEAQ (reference sequence). The CDR3 is 16 amino acids. The CDR3 DNA follows: TGTGCCAGCAGCTTAGCGCAGGCAGGGGTTGGCTATGGCTACACCTTC. Its protein product is CASSLAQAGVGYGYTF.

A single count supports this clone. The chain combines TRBV6-5 with TRBJ1-5; D gene uncertain. Germline V lookup: CDR1 MNHEY, CDR2 SVGAGI. This CDR3 has 13 amino acids. V lost 8 bases and J lost 4, with 12 bases in between. The CDR3 DNA reads TGTGCCAGCCGTACGAGCGGTAATCAGCCCCAGCATTTT. This sequence encodes CASRTSGNQPQHF.

V usage is TRBV7-2 and J usage is TRBJ1-2; TRBD1 aligns across 8 bases. Germline V lookup: CDR1 SGHTA, CDR2 FQGNSA. V dropped 5 bases and J dropped 6; count of bases not matched to a gene: 5. This CDR3 spans 13 amino acids. The CDR3 here is CASSTDRGNGYTF. The CDR3 DNA reads TGTGCCAGCAGCACCGACAGGGGCAATGGCTACACCTTC.

The V call is TRBV30, the J call TRBJ1-1; the D gene is possibly TRBD1 (5 bases). Germline V gene sequence: CDR1 GTSNPN, CDR2 SVGIG (reference sequence). Trimming cost V 4 bases and J 1 base, with 10 bases left between them. The length of the CDR3 is 13 residues. In DNA, the CDR3 is TGTGCCTGGACGTGGGGCGGGAACACTGAAGCTTTCTTT. Protein product: CAWTWGGNTEAFF.

V gene TRBV6-5 combines with J gene TRBJ2-7; D is uncertain. CDR1 MNHEY and CDR2 SVGAGI come from the germline V gene. The length of the CDR3 is 14 residues. V was clipped by 6 bases and J by 2 bases, with 14 bases between them. CDR3: CASRPSHEAYEQYF. Here the CDR3 DNA reads TGTGCCAGCAGACCAAGCCACGAGGCCTACGAGCAGTACTTC.

The chain combines TRBV6-5 with TRBJ2-1; 8 bases are shared with TRBD2. Germline V gene lookup returns CDR1 MNHEY and CDR2 SVGAGI. This CDR3 comprises 15 residues. Trimming at V came to 0 bases and at J to 6 bases, leaving 4 bases not matched to a gene. CDR3 bases: TGTGCCAGCAGTTACTCGGGACTAGTTTTCAATGAGCAGTTCTTC. This encodes CASSYSGLVFNEQFF.

This rearrangement joins TRBV4-1 to TRBJ1-6; the D gene is possibly TRBD1 (5 bases). Trimming took off 2 bases at V and 7 bases at J, with 15 bases between the two ends. This CDR3 has 16 amino acids. Looked up from germline, CDR1 is MGHRA and CDR2 is YSYEKL. The CDR3 DNA reads as TGCGCCAGCAGCCAACCCCAGGGAATGCTGAATTCACCCCTCCACTTT. Its protein product is CASSQPQGMLNSPLHF.

A single count supports this clone. V and J are TRBV15 and TRBJ1-1, with 7 positions matching TRBD1. Germline V lookup: CDR1 LNHNV, CDR2 YYDKDF (reference sequence). The CDR3 length is 16 residues. V lost 1 base, J lost 5 bases, and 10 bases stayed unmatched. In nucleotides, the CDR3 is TGTGCCACCAGCAGAGGGAAAGACAGGGTCGGAACTGAAGCTTTCTTT. Encoded protein: CATSRGKDRVGTEAFF.

This sequence joins TRBV7-8 and TRBJ2-3; no definite D call. CDR3 size: 13 residues. The germline gives CDR1 SGHVS, CDR2 FQNEAQ. With 5 bases removed from V and 4 bases from J, the gap between germline ends came to 10 bases. In nucleotides, the CDR3 is TGTGCCAGCAGCCCCTCCCCCCCAGATACGCAGTATTTT. The encoded protein is CASSPSPPDTQYF.